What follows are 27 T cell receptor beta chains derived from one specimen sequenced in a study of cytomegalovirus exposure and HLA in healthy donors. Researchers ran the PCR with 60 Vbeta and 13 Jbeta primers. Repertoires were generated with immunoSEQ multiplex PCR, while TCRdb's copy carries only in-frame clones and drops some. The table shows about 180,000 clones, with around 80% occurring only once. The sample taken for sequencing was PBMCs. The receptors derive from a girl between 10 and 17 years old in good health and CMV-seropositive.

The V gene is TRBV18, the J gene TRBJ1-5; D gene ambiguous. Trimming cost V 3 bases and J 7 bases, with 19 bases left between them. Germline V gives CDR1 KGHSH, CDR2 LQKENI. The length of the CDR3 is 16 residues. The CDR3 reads CASSPGFRREEQPQHF. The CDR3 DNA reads TGTGCCAGCTCACCCGGCTTTCGAAGGGAGGAGCAGCCCCAGCATTTT.

The CDR3 sequence is CASSLEPGYYGYTF. The CDR3 coding sequence is TGCGCCAGCAGCTTGGAACCCGGTTACTATGGCTACACCTTC. The V call is TRBV5-1, the J call TRBJ1-2; no clear D. CDR3 size: 14 residues. Germline CDR1 is SGHRS and CDR2 is YFSETQ. V lost 0 bases and J lost 3, with 9 bases in between.

CDR3 protein: CASSPSLGGINQPQHF. In DNA form, the CDR3 reads TGTGCCAGCAGCCCCTCCCTCGGGGGAATCAATCAGCCCCAGCATTTT. This chain joins TRBV7-6 and TRBJ1-5, with D maybe TRBD1 (5 bases). Germline CDR1 is SGHVS and CDR2 is FNYEAQ. With 5 bases removed from V and 3 bases from J, the gap between germline ends came to 17 bases. The CDR3 is made up of 16 amino acids.

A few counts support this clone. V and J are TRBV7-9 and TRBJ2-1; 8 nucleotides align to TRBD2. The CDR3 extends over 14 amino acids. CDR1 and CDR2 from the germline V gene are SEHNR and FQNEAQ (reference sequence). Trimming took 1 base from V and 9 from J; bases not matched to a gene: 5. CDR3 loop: CASSLVSGNSEQFF. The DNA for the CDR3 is TGTGCCAGCAGCTTAGTTAGCGGGAATAGTGAGCAGTTCTTC.

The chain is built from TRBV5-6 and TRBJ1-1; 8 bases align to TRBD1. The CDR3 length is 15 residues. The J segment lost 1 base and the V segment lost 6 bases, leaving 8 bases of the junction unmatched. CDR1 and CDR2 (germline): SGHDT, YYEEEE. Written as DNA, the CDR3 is TGTGCCAGCAACCGACAGGGGCCAAGGAACACTGAAGCTTTCTTT. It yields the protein CASNRQGPRNTEAFF.

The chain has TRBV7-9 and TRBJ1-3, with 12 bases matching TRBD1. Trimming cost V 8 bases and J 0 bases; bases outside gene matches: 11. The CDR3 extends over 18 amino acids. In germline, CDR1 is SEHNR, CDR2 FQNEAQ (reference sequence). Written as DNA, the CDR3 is TGTGCCAGCGCCCATCCGGGACAGGGGGCTTCCTCTGGAAACACCATATATTTT. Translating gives CASAHPGQGASSGNTIYF.

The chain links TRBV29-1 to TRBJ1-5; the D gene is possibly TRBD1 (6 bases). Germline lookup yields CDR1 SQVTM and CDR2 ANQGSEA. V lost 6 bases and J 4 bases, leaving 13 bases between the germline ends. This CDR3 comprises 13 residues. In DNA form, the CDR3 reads TGCAGCGTCCGGGACAACATTAATCAGCCCCAGCATTTT. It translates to CSVRDNINQPQHF.

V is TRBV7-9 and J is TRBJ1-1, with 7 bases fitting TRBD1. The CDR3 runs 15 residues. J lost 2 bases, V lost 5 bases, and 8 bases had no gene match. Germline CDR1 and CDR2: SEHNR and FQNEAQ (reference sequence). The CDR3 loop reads CASSPPGQLNTEAFF. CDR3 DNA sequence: TGTGCCAGCAGCCCCCCGGGACAGCTAAACACTGAAGCTTTCTTT.

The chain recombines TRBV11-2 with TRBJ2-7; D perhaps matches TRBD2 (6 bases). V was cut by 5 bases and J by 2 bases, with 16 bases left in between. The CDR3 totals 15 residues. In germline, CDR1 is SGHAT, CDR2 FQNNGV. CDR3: CASSPRSSGAYEQYF. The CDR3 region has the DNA TGTGCCAGCAGCCCCCGGAGTAGCGGTGCCTACGAGCAGTACTTC.

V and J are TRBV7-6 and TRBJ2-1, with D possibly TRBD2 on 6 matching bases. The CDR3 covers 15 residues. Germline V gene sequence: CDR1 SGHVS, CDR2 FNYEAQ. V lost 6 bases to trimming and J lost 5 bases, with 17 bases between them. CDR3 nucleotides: TGTGCCAGCAGTCCATATCGGGGACTTAACAATGAGCAGTTCTTC. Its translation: CASSPYRGLNNEQFF.

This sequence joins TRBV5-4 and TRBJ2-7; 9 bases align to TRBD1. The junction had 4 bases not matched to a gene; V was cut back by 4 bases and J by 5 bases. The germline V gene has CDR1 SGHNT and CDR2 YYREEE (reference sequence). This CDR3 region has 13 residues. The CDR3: CASSPGTGNEQYF. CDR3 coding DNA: TGTGCCAGCAGCCCCGGGACAGGGAACGAGCAGTACTTC. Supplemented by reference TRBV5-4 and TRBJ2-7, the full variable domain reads ETGVTQSPTHLIKTRGQQVTLRCSSQSGHNTVSWYQQALGQGPQFIFQYYREEENGRGNFPPRFSGLQFPNYSSELNVNALELDDSALYLCASSPGTGNEQYFGPGTRLTVT.

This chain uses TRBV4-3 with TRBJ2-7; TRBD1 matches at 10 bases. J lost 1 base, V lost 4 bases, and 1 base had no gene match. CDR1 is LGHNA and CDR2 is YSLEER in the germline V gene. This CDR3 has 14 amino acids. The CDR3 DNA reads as TGCGCCAGCAGCCCGGGACAGGGGTCCTACGAGCAGTACTTC. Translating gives CASSPGQGSYEQYF.

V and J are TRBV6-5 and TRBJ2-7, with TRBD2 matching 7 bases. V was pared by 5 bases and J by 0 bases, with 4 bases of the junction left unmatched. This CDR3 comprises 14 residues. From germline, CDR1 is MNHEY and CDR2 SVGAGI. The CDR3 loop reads CASSRGVSSYEQYF. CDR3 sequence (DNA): TGTGCCAGCAGTCGGGGGGTGAGCTCCTACGAGCAGTACTTC.

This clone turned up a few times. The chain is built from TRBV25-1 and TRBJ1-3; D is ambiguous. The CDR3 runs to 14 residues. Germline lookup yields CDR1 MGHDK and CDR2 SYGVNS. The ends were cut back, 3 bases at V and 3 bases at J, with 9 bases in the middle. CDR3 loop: CASSDRLNGNTIYF. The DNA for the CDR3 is TGTGCCAGCAGTGACCGGTTAAATGGAAACACCATATATTTT.

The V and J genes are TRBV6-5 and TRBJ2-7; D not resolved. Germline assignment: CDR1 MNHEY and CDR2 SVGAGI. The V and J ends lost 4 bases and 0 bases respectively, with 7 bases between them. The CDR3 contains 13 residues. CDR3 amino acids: CASSFKSSYEQYF. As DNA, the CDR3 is TGTGCCAGCAGTTTCAAGAGCTCCTACGAGCAGTACTTC.

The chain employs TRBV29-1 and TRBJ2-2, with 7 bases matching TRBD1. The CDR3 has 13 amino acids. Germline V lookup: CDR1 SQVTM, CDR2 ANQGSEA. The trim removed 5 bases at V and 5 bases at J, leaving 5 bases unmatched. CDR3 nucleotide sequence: TGCAGCGTTAAGGGGGCGGATACCGGGGAGCTGTTTTTT. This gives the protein CSVKGADTGELFF.

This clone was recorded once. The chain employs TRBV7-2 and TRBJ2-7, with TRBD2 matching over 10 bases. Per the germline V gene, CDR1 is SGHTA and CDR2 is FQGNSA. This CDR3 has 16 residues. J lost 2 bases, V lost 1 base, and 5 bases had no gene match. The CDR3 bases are TGTGCCAGCAGCTTAGGTAGCGGGAGGATCCCCTACGAGCAGTACTTC. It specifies CASSLGSGRIPYEQYF.

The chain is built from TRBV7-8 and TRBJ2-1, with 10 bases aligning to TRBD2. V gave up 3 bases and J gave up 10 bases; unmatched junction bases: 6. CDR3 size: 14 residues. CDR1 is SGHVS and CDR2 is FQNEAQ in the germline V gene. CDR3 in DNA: TGTGCCAGCAGCTTTTTAGCGGGAGGCAGAGAGCAGTTCTTC. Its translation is CASSFLAGGREQFF. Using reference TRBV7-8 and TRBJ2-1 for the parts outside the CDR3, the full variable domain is GAGVSQSPRYKVAKRGQDVALRCDPISGHVSLFWYQQALGQGPEFLTYFQNEAQLDKSGLPSDRFFAERPEGSVSTLKIQRTQQEDSAVYLCASSFLAGGREQFFGPGTRLTVL.

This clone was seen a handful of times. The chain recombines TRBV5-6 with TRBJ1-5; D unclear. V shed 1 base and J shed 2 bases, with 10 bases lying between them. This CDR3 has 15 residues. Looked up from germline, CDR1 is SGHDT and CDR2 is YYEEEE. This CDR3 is CASSLWRSRNQPQHF. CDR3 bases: TGTGCCAGCAGCTTGTGGCGGTCTCGCAATCAGCCCCAGCATTTT. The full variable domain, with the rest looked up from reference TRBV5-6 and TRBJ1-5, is DAGVTQSPTHLIKTRGQQVTLRCSPKSGHDTVSWYQQALGQGPQFIFQYYEEEERQRGNFPDRFSGHQFPNYSSELNVNALLLGDSALYLCASSLWRSRNQPQHFGDGTRLSIL.

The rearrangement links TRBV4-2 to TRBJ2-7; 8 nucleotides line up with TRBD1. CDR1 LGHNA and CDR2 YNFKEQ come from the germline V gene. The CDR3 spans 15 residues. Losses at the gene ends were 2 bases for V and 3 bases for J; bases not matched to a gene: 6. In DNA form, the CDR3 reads TGTGCCAGCAGCCAAAATCCGGACAGGGTCTACGAGCAGTACTTC. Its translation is CASSQNPDRVYEQYF.

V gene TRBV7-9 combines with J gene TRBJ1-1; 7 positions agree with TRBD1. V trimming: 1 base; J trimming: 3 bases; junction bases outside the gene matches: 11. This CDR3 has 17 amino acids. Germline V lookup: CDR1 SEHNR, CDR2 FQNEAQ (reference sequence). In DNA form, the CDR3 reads TGTGCCAGCAGCTTAGGGAGGGCGGGACAGCGAGACACTGAAGCTTTCTTT. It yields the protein CASSLGRAGQRDTEAFF.

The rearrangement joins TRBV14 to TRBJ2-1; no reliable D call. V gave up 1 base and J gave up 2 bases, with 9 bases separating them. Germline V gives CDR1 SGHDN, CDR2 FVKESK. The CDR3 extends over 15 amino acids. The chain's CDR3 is CASSQVRGPYNEQFF. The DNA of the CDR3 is TGTGCCAGCAGCCAAGTAAGAGGTCCCTACAATGAGCAGTTCTTC. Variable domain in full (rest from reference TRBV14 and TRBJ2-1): EAGVTQFPSHSVIEKGQTVTLRCDPISGHDNLYWYRRVMGKEIKFLLHFVKESKQDESGMPNNRFLAERTGGTYSTLKVQPAELEDSGVYFCASSQVRGPYNEQFFGPGTRLTVL.

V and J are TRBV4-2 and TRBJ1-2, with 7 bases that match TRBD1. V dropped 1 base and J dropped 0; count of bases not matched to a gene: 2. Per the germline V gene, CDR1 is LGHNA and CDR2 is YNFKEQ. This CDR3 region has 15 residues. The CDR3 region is CASSQAGQSNYGYTF. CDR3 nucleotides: TGTGCCAGCAGCCAAGCGGGACAGTCTAACTATGGCTACACCTTC.

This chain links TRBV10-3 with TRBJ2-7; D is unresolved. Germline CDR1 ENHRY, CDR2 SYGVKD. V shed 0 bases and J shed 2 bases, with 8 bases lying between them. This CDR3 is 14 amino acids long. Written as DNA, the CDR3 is TGTGCCATCAGTGAGTCATTAACAGCCTACGAGCAGTACTTC. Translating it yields CAISESLTAYEQYF.

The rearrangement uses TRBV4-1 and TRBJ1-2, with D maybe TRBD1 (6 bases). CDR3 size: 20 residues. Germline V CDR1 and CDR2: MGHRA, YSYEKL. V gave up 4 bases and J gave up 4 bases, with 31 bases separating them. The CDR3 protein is CASSLPVAPRGKSGRYGYTF. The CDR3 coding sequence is TGCGCCAGCAGCCTCCCCGTCGCCCCCAGGGGAAAAAGTGGACGCTATGGCTACACCTTC.

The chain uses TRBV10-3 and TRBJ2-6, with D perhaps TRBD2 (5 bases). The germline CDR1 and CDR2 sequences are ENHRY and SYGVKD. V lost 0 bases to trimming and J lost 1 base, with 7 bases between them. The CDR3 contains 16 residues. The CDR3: CAISESSGSGANVLTF. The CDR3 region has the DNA TGTGCCATCAGTGAGTCCAGCGGATCTGGGGCCAACGTCCTGACTTTC.

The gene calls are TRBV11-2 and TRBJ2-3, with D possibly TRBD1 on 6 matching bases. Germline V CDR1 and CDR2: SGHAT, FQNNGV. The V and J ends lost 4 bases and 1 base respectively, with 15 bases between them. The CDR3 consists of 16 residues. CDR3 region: CASSSLGGLGTDTQYF. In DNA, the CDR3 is TGTGCCAGCAGCTCTCTAGGGGGTCTAGGCACAGATACGCAGTATTTT.